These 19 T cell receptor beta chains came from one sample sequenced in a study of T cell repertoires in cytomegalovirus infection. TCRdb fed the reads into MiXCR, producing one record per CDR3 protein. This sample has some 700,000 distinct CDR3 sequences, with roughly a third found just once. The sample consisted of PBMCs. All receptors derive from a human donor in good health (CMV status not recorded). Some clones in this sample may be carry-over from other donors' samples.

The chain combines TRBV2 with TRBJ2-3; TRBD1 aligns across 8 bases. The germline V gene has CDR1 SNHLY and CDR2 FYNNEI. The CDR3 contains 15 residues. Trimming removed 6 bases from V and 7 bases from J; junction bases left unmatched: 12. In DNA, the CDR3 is TGTGCCAGCAGCACGGACAGGGAAACGGGCCATACGCAGTATTTT. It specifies CASSTDRETGHTQYF.

The CDR3 region is CASSLGQGPSHRYNEQFF. In DNA, the CDR3 is TGTGCCAGCTCACTCGGACAGGGGCCCTCCCACCGATACAATGAGCAGTTCTTC. The chain has TRBV18 and TRBJ2-1; 9 bases align to TRBD1. CDR1 KGHSH and CDR2 LQKENI come from the germline V gene. The CDR3 is 18 amino acids. J gave up 4 bases and V 4 bases, and 14 bases lay outside the gene matches.

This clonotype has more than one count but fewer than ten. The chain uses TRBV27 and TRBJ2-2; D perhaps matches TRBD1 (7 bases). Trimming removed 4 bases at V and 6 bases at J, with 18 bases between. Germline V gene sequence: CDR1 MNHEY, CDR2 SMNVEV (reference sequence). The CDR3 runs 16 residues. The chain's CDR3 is CASSSPGGHPPGELFF. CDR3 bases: TGTGCCAGCAGTTCGCCAGGGGGGCACCCCCCCGGGGAGCTGTTTTTT.

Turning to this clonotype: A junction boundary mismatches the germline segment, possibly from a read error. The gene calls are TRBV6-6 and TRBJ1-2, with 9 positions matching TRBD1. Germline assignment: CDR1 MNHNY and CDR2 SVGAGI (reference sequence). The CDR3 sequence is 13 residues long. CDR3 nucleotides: TGTGCCCGCAGTGCCGACAGGGGGGATGGCTACACCTTC. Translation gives CARSADRGDGYTF.

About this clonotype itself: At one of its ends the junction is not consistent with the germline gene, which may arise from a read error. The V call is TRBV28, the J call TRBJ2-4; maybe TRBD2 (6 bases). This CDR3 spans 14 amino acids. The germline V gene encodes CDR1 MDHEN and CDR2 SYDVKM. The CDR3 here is CASSSTSRVYEKFF. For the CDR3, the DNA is TGTGCCAGCAGTTCCACTAGCAGGGTCTATGAGAAGTTCTTC.

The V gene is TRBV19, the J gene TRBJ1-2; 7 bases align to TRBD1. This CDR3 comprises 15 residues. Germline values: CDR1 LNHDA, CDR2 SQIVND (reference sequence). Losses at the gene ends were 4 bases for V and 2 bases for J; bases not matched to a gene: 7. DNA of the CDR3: TGTGCCAGTAGTAACCCAGGGACAGTCAACTATGGCTACACCTTC. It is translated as CASSNPGTVNYGYTF.

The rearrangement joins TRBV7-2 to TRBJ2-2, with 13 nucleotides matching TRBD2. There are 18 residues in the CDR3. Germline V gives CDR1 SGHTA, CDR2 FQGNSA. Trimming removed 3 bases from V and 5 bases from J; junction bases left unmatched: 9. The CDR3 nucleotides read TGTGCCAGCAGCTTTAGGGCTACTAGCGGGAGGGGAACCGGGGAGCTGTTTTTT. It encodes CASSFRATSGRGTGELFF.

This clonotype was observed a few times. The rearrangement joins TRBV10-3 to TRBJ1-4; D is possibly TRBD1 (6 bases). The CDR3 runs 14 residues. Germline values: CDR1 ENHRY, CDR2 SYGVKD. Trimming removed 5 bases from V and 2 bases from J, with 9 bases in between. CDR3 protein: CAISRTETNEKLFF. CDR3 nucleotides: TGTGCCATCAGTAGGACAGAGACTAATGAAAAACTGTTTTTT.

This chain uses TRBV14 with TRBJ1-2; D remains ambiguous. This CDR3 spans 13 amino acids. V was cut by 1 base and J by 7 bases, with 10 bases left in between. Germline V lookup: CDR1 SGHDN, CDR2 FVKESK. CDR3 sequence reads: CASSQGLKSGYTF. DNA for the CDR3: TGTGCCAGCAGCCAAGGCCTAAAGTCTGGCTACACCTTC. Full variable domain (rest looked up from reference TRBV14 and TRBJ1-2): EAGVTQFPSHSVIEKGQTVTLRCDPISGHDNLYWYRRVMGKEIKFLLHFVKESKQDESGMPNNRFLAERTGGTYSTLKVQPAELEDSGVYFCASSQGLKSGYTFGSGTRLTVV.

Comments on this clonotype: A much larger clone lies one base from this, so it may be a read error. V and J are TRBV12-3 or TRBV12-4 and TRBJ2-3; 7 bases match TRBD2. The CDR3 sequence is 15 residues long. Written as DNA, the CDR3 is TGTGCCAGCAGCCAACTAGCGTTAAGCATAGATACGCAGTATTTT. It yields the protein CASSQLALSIDTQYF.

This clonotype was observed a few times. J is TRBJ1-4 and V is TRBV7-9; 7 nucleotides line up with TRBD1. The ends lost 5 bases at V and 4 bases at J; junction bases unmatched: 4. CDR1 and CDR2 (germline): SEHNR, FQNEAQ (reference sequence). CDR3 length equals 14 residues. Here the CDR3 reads CASSAQGGNEKLFF. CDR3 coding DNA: TGTGCCAGCAGCGCGCAGGGGGGTAATGAAAAACTGTTTTTT.

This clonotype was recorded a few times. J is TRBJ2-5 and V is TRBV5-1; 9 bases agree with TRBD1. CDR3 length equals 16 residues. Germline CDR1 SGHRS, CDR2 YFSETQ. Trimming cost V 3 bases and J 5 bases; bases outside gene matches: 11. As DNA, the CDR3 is TGCGCCAGCAGCTCCACGACGACAGGGGGGCGGGAGACCCAGTACTTC. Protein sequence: CASSSTTTGGRETQYF.

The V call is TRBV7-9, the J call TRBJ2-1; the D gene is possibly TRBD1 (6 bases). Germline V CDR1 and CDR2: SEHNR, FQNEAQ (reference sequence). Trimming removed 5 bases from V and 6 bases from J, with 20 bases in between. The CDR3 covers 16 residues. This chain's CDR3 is CASSVNRDIGSNEQFF. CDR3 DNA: TGTGCCAGCAGCGTCAACCGGGACATCGGTAGCAATGAGCAGTTCTTC.

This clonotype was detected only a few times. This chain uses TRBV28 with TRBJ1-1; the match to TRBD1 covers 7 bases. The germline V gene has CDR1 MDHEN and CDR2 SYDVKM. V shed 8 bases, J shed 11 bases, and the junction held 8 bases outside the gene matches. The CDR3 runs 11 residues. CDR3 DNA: TGTGCCAGCTGGGCAGGGGGAACTGCTTTCTTT. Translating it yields CASWAGGTAFF.

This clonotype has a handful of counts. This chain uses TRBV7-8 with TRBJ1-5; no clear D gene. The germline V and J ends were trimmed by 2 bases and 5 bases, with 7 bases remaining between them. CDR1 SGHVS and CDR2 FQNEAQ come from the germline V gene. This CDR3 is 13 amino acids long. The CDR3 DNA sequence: TGTGCCAGCAGCTTAAGGATCGATCAGCCCCAGCATTTT. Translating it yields CASSLRIDQPQHF.

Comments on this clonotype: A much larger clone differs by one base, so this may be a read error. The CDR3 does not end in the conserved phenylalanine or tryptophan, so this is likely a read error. CDR3 bases: TGTGCCAGCAGCCCACCACGGCGGGGCAGCACAGATACGCAGTATTGT. It encodes CASSPPRRGSTDTQYC. This chain connects TRBV7-2 to TRBJ2-3, with D possibly TRBD2 on 6 matching bases. Germline V gene data show CDR1 as SGHTA and CDR2 as FQGNSA. Deletions cut 5 bases from V and 0 bases from J, with 15 bases between. This CDR3 region has 16 residues.

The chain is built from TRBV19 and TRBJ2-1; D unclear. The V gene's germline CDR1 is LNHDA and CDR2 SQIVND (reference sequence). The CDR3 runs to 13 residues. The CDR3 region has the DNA TGTGCGACGCACTCTGACTCCTACAATGAGCAGTTCTTC. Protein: CATHSDSYNEQFF.

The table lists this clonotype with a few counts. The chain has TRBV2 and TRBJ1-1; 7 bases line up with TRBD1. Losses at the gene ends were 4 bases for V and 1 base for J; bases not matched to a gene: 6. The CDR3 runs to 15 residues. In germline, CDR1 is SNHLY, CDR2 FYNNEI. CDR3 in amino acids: CASSAWDSKNTEAFF. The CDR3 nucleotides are TGTGCCAGCAGTGCCTGGGACAGCAAGAACACTGAAGCTTTCTTT.

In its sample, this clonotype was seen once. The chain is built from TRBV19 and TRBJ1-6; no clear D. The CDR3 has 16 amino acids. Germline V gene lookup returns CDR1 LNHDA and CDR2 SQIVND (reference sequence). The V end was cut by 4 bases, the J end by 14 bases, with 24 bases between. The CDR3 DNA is TGTGCCAGTAGTAAGGCACCCGGGGATTACAGATTCACCCTCCACTTT. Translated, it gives CASSKAPGDYRFTLHF.